This T cell receptor beta chain was identified in a study of T cells in Graves' hyperthyroidism and ophthalmopathy. General observations from the study: Also found in blood were most expanded thyroid clonotypes above 0.001.

Germline V gene lookup returns CDR1 MNHNS and CDR2 SASEGT. V was pared by 1 base and J by 4 bases, with 3 bases of the junction left unmatched. The CDR3 contains 15 residues. Remarks on this clonotype: What it recognizes is unknown.

Amplification of TCR beta CDR3 regions was performed using RNA transcripts as template. During a first-round RT-PCR of the TCR CDR3, the HTBI primer set was used. A single record per CDR3 protein comes from TCRdb applying MiXCR to the multiplex PCR reads. The data show 550,000 to 800,000 distinct CDR3 sequences, with roughly 17% seen just once and about 16% held by the top ten. This chain joins TRBV6-1 and TRBJ2-5, with 10 bases matching TRBD1. This receptor was obtained from a man in his fifties with Graves' hyperthyroidism. The sequenced material came from blood. Written as DNA, the CDR3 is TGTGCCAGCAGTGAAGGGACAGGGGGGCGAGAGACCCAGTACTTC. As protein: CASSEGTGGRETQYF.